This T cell receptor (beta chain) was sequenced in a study of glioma-infiltrating T cells after dendritic cell vaccination. Study context: Treatment, given 2003 to 2012, was autologous tumor lysate-pulsed dendritic cell vaccination. Study results and caveats: TCR clonality showed no direct relationship with survival.

The PCR used 60 V beta and 13 J beta primers. Using immunoSEQ multiplex PCR, the repertoire was profiled, and TCRdb retains in-frame clones only, with some absent. The sample comprises fewer than 70,000 clones, 85% of which are singletons, and roughly 8.8% rests with the top ten. Remarks on this clone: Its antigen is not known.

Sample time point: after dendritic cell vaccination, including at tumor progression/relapse. PBMC sampling occurred before vaccination, two weeks after the third dose, and at progression. The CDR3 sequence is 16 residues long. Germline CDR1 is SGHTA and CDR2 is FQGNSA. The trim removed 5 bases at V and 9 bases at J, leaving 9 bases unmatched. Here the sequenced sample was blood, taken after dendritic cell vaccination. The receptor's source is a human donor with glioblastoma. The chain joins TRBV7-2 to TRBJ2-1; the match to TRBD2 covers 14 bases. CDR3 nucleotides: TGTGCCAGCAGCCTAACGACTAGCGGGGGGGCAGTTGAGCAGTTCTTC. Amino acids: CASSLTTSGGAVEQFF.